Listed below are T cell receptor beta chains from one sample, sequenced in a study of blood T cell repertoires in COVID-19. This table comes from immunoSEQ multiplex PCR, and its TCRdb copy is limited to in-frame clones, with some not included. The table lists under 400,000 clones, more than 70% of them singletons. Source material: peripheral blood. The receptors were gathered from an older woman with COVID-19, enrolled during active disease. Both conserved end residues are part of each CDR3. A D gene is named only where the DNA matches it firmly. Rows give clone size only sometimes, using once, few, many, or a class for an expanded clone.

abundance	v_gene	d_gene	j_gene	CDR3nt	CDR3aa
.	TRBV18	TRBD2	TRBJ2-1	TGTGCCAGCTCACCACCGAAGGGACTAGCGGGATTTGAGCAGTTCTTC	CASSPPKGLAGFEQFF
.	TRBV27	TRBD1	TRBJ1-2	TGTGCCAGCAGTTTAAGGGGGACAGGGACCTATGGCTACACCTTC	CASSLRGTGTYGYTF
once	TRBV6-1	.	TRBJ1-2	TGTGCCAGCAGTGACGGTAGCTATGGCTACACCTTC	CASSDGSYGYTF
.	TRBV3-1/TRBV3-2	TRBD2	TRBJ2-3	TGTGCCAGCAGCCAACCTAGCGGGGATCCTACAGATACGCAGTATTTT	CASSQPSGDPTDTQYF
.	TRBV4-1	.	TRBJ2-7	TGCGCCAGCAGCCAGCGGGACAGTAAGATCTACGAGCAGTACTTC	CASSQRDSKIYEQYF
.	TRBV19	.	TRBJ1-1	TGTGCCAGTAGTATGGGGCCGGGGGGGCGGACTGAAGCTTTCTTT	CASSMGPGGRTEAFF
.	TRBV6-6	.	TRBJ1-1	TGTGCCAGCAGTTCCCACGAGGATAACACTGAAGCTTTCTTT	CASSSHEDNTEAFF
.	TRBV6-5	.	TRBJ1-1	TGTGCCAGCAGTTACTCGCTCAATAGGGGTAACACTGAAGCTTTCTTT	CASSYSLNRGNTEAFF
.	TRBV6-4	TRBD1	TRBJ2-3	TGTGCCAGCAGAAGGGGGCAGGGAAGTACAGATACGCAGTATTTT	CASRRGQGSTDTQYF
once	TRBV28	TRBD1	TRBJ2-7	TGTGCCAGCAGAGCTGGACAGGTGGACTCCTACGAGCAGTACTTC	CASRAGQVDSYEQYF
.	TRBV15	TRBD1	TRBJ1-2	TGTGCCACCAGCAGAGAGGACAGGGGCGATGGCTACACCTTC	CATSREDRGDGYTF
once	TRBV9	.	TRBJ1-2	TGTGCCAGCAGCGTAGGACTCGGGGGGAGTACGGGTCCAAGGTTGGGTGGCTACACCTTC	CASSVGLGGSTGPRLGGYTF
few	TRBV10-2	TRBD1	TRBJ1-2	TGCGCCAGCCAAGACAGGGGCTATGGCTACACCTTC	CASQDRGYGYTF
.	TRBV14	TRBD1	TRBJ2-7	TGTGCCAGCAGCCAAGGACAGGGAGCGAGCGAGCAGTACTTC	CASSQGQGASEQYF
.	TRBV6-5	.	TRBJ1-2	TGTGCCAGCAGTTACTCGCAGATTAACTATGGCTACACCTTC	CASSYSQINYGYTF
few	TRBV5-4	TRBD1	TRBJ1-2	TGTGCCAGCAGTATACAGGGGGCGTCGGGCTACACCTTC	CASSIQGASGYTF
.	TRBV29-1	TRBD1	TRBJ2-5	TGCAGCGTTCGTACTCCGGGACAGGGCGACGAGACCCAGTACTTC	CSVRTPGQGDETQYF
.	TRBV11-2	.	TRBJ1-1	TGTGCCAGCAGCTTGAGGCTGAACACTGAAGCTTTCTTT	CASSLRLNTEAFF
.	TRBV6-6	.	TRBJ1-1	TGTGCCAGCAGTTACTCGAGGGCTGAAGCTTTCTTT	CASSYSRAEAFF
.	TRBV11-2	.	TRBJ1-1	TGTGCCAGCAGGCCCGAGGTAGCTAACACTGAAGCTTTCTTT	CASRPEVANTEAFF
.	TRBV4-1	TRBD2	TRBJ2-1	TGCGCCAGCAGCCAAGAATTCAGCCGGGACTACCGATTTGTTGAGCAGTTCTTC	CASSQEFSRDYRFVEQFF
.	TRBV28	.	TRBJ1-6	TGTGCCAGCAGTTTGGACACCTCCTCCTATAATTCACCCCTCCACTTT	CASSLDTSSYNSPLHF
few	TRBV4-2	TRBD2	TRBJ2-7	TGTGCCAGCAGCCAAGATCCAGTCATAGCGGGGGGGCGGCAGTACTTC	CASSQDPVIAGGRQYF
.	TRBV4-1	.	TRBJ1-6	TGCGCCAGCAGCCAAGTTGCAGGGAAATTTTCACCCCTCCACTTT	CASSQVAGKFSPLHF
once	TRBV6-6	.	TRBJ1-5	TGTGCCGGGAAAGGAGGGTCTGGGAATCAGCCCCAGCATTTT	CAGKGGSGNQPQHF
.	TRBV3-1/TRBV3-2	TRBD1	TRBJ1-5	TGTGCCAGCAGCCTCACAGGGGCCAATCAGCCCCAGCATTTT	CASSLTGANQPQHF
.	TRBV10-3	.	TRBJ1-1	TGTGCCACAGGACAGTGGAACACTGAAGCTTTCTTT	CATGQWNTEAFF
.	TRBV28	TRBD1	TRBJ2-6	TGTGCCAGCAGACTAACAGGGGGCGGGAAATCCACCGTCCTGACTTTC	CASRLTGGGKSTVLTF
.	TRBV28	.	TRBJ1-2	TGTGCCAGCAGTTTTAACAGCTATGGCTACACCTTC	CASSFNSYGYTF
few	TRBV5-1	.	TRBJ1-2	TGCGCCACCGGGACTGGGTATGGCTACACCTTC	CATGTGYGYTF
.	TRBV2	.	TRBJ2-3	TGTGCCAGCAGCTTACTAGCCTCCGAGGGGCCAGATACGCAGTATTTT	CASSLLASEGPDTQYF
.	TRBV5-1	TRBD2	TRBJ2-3	TGCGCCAGCAGCTTAATAGGTAGCGGGGGCCGGGGGGATACGCAGTATTTT	CASSLIGSGGRGDTQYF
.	TRBV6-6	.	TRBJ1-1	TGTGCCAGCGTCCGGGGTTCGAACACTGAAGCTTTCTTT	CASVRGSNTEAFF
.	TRBV10-3	.	TRBJ1-2	TGTGCCATCAGTGAGGGCAACTATGGCTACACCTTC	CAISEGNYGYTF
.	TRBV7-9	.	TRBJ1-2	TGTGCCAGCAGCTTAGGGGCAGCATTCAACTATGGCTACACCTTC	CASSLGAAFNYGYTF
.	TRBV2	.	TRBJ1-6	TGTGCCAGCAGAGCGGGCAGGAATTCACCCCTCCACTTT	CASRAGRNSPLHF
.	TRBV12-5	TRBD1	TRBJ1-4	TGTGCTAGTGGTTTGGTCTACCAGGGGGCAAAAGAAAAACTGTTTTTT	CASGLVYQGAKEKLFF
.	TRBV5-6	TRBD2	TRBJ2-2	TGTGCCAGCAGCTTAAGGACGGGGGGACTTAACACCGGGGAGCTGTTTTTT	CASSLRTGGLNTGELFF
.	TRBV18	TRBD1	TRBJ1-3	TGTGCCAGCTCACCAGACAGGGCACCGTCCTCTGGAAACACCATATATTTT	CASSPDRAPSSGNTIYF
.	TRBV19	TRBD1	TRBJ1-6	TGTGCCAGTAAACTCCTGGACAGGGAAAATTCACCCCTCCACTTT	CASKLLDRENSPLHF
.	TRBV5-1	TRBD2	TRBJ2-3	TGCGCCAGCAGCTTGGGAGCGGGGGAGTTCACAGATACGCAGTATTTT	CASSLGAGEFTDTQYF
.	TRBV19	TRBD1	TRBJ1-1	TGTGCCAGCCTCGGCGGTACCACAGGTTCAGGGGGAGCTTTCTTT	CASLGGTTGSGGAFF
many	TRBV13	.	TRBJ1-1	TGTGCCAGCAGCACCGTGGAGGGTAAATCTGAAGCTTTCTTT	CASSTVEGKSEAFF
.	TRBV7-8	.	TRBJ1-5	TGTGCCAGCAGCTCAGATTATCAGCCCCAGCATTTT	CASSSDYQPQHF
.	TRBV19	TRBD1	TRBJ1-2	TGTGCCAGTAGTTATGGACAGGGTGGAAGCGGCTACACCTTC	CASSYGQGGSGYTF
.	TRBV4-2	.	TRBJ2-7	TGTGCCAGCAGCCAGGGTTATGGCAGGGCCCAGTACTTC	CASSQGYGRAQYF